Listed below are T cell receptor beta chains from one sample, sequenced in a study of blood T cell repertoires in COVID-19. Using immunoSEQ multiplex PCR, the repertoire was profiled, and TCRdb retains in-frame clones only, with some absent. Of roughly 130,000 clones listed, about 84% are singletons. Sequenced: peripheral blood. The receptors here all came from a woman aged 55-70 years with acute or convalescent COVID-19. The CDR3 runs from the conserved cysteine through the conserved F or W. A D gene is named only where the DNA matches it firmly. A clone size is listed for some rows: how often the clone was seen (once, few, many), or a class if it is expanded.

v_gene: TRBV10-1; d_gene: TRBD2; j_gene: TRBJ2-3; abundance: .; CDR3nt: TGCGCCAGCAGTGAGAGACTAGCGGGGGTCACAGATACGCAGTATTTT; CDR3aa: CASSERLAGVTDTQYF
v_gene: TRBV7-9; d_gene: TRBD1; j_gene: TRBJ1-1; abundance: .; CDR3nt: TGTGCCAGCAGCCCACAGGGGGCCAGGAACACTGAAGCTTTCTTT; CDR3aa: CASSPQGARNTEAFF
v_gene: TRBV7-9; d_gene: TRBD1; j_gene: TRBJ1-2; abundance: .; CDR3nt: TGTGCCAGCAGCCCGGATGGACAGGCGGGAAGTGGCTACACCTTC; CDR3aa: CASSPDGQAGSGYTF
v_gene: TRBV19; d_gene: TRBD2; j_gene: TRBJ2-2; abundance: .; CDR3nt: TGTGCCGCAGCTAGCGGGGGGACAGGGGGGGAGCTGTTTTTT; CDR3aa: CAAASGGTGGELFF
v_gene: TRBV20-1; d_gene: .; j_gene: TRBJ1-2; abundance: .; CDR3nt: TGCAGTGCTTCCGGGGGATATGGCTACACCTTC; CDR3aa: CSASGGYGYTF
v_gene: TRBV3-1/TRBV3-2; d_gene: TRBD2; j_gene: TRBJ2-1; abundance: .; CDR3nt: TGTGCCAGCAGCCTAGGACTAGCGGTAGATGAGCAGTTCTTC; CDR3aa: CASSLGLAVDEQFF
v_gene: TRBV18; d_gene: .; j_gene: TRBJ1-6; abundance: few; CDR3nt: TGTGCCAGCTCACCAGGGACCTCAGGGGACAATTCACCCCTCCACTTT; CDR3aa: CASSPGTSGDNSPLHF
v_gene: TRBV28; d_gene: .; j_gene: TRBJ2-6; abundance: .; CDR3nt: TGTGCCAGCAGTTTAATGACTGGTAAGACTGGGGCCAACGTCCTGACTTTC; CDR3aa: CASSLMTGKTGANVLTF
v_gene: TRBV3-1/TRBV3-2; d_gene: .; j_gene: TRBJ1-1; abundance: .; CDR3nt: TGTGCCAGCAGCCAGGGTCCCGGGTTGGGCACTGAAGCTTTCTTT; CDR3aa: CASSQGPGLGTEAFF
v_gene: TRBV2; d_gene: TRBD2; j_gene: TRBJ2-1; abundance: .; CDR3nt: TGTGCCAGCAGCCGACAAAGGACTAGCGGGGGGATCAGCTCCTACAATGAGCAGTTCTTC; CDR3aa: CASSRQRTSGGISSYNEQFF
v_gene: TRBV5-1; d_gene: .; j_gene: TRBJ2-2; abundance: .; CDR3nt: TGCGCCAGCAGCAAGCAGGGCGGGGAGCTGTTTTTT; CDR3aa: CASSKQGGELFF
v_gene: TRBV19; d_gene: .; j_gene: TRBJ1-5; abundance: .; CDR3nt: TGTGCCAGTAGTATAGGGCACAGTAATCAGCCCCAGCATTTT; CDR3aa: CASSIGHSNQPQHF
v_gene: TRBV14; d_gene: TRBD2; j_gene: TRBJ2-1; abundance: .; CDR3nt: TGTGCCAGCAGCCACGTAGCGGGGGGGTACAACAATGAGCAGTTCTTC; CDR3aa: CASSHVAGGYNNEQFF
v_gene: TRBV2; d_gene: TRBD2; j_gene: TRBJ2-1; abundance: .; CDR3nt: TGTGCCAGCAGTGAAGGGCTAGCGGGGATCCCCGGGCAGTTCTTC; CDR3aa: CASSEGLAGIPGQFF
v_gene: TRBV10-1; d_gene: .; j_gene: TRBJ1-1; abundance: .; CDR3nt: TGCGCCAGCAGCCAAGCGGGGGGCTCAGAAGCTTTCTTT; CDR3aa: CASSQAGGSEAFF
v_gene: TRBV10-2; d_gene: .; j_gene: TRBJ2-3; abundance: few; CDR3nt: TGCGCCAGCAGTGAGTCGGTAGCGGTTAGCACAGATACGCAGTATTTT; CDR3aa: CASSESVAVSTDTQYF
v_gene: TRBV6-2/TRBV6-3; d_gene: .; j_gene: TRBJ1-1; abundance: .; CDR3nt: TGTGCCAGCAGTTACGTACAGGGCACTGAAGCTTTCTTT; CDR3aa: CASSYVQGTEAFF
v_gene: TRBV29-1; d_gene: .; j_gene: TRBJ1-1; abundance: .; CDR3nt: TGCAGCGTCTTAGCCGGTTACACTGAAGCTTTCTTT; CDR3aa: CSVLAGYTEAFF
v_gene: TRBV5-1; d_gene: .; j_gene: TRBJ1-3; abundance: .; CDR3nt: TGCGCCAGCAGCTTGGGATACGGACTTAACTCTGGAAACACCATATATTTT; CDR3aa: CASSLGYGLNSGNTIYF
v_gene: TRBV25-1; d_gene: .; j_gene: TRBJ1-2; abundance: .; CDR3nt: TGTGCCAGCAGATACGGTAATGGCTACACCTTC; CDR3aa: CASRYGNGYTF
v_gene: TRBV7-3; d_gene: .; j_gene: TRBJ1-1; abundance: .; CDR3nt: TGTGCCAGCAGCTTTGGGAGATCCACTGAAGCTTTCTTT; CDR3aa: CASSFGRSTEAFF
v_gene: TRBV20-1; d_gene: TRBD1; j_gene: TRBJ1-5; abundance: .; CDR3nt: TGCAGTGCTAGTCCCGGGGCAGGGGGCGCGGGACAGCCCCAGCATTTT; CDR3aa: CSASPGAGGAGQPQHF
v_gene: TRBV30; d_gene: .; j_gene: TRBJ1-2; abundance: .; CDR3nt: TGTGCCTGGAGTCTCAGGGGAGGCTACACCTTC; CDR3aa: CAWSLRGGYTF
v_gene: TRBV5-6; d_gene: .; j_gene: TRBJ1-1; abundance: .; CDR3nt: TGTGCCAGCAGCTTCGAGGGGGACATGAACACTGAAGCTTTCTTT; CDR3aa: CASSFEGDMNTEAFF
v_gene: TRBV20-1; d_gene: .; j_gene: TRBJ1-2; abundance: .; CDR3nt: TGCAGTGCTAGTGGATGGGGAGGCTATGGCTACACCTTC; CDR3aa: CSASGWGGYGYTF
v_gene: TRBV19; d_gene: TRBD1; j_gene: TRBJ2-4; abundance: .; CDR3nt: TGTGCCAGTAGTCCGACAGGGGATGCCAAAAACATTCAGTACTTC; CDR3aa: CASSPTGDAKNIQYF
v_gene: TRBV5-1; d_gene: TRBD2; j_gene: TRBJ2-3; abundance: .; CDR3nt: TGCGCCAGCAGCTTGGACCAGGGACTAGCGGGGGCGGTATACACAGATACGCAGTATTTT; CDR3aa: CASSLDQGLAGAVYTDTQYF
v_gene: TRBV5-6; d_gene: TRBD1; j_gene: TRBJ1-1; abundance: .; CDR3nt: TGTGCCAGCAGCCTCCGGGACAGGGTGTCCAAGACTGAAGCTTTCTTT; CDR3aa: CASSLRDRVSKTEAFF
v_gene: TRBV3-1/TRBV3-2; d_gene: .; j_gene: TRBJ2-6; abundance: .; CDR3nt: TGTGCCAGCGGGAGCTCTGGGGCCAACGTCCTGACTTTC; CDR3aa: CASGSSGANVLTF
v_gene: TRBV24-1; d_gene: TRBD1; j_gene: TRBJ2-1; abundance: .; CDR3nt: TGTGCCACCAGTCCGGGACAGACCAATGAGCAGTTCTTC; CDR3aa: CATSPGQTNEQFF
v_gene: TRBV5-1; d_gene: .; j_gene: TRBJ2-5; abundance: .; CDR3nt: TGCGCCAGCAGCTTGGCCGAAGGGGCAAAGCAGACCCAGTACTTC; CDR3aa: CASSLAEGAKQTQYF
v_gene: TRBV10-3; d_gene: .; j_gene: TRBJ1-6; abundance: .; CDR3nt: TGTGCCATCAGTGAGGACACGTATTCACCCCTCCACTTT; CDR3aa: CAISEDTYSPLHF
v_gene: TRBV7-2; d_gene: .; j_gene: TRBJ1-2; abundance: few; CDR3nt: TGTGCCAGCAGCTTAGCCCCGGGACAAGGGGCCTATGGCTACACCTTC; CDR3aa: CASSLAPGQGAYGYTF
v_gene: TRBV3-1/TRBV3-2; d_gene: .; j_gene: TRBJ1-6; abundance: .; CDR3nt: TGTGCCAGCGGCCCTCTGTCACCCCTCCACTTT; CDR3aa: CASGPLSPLHF
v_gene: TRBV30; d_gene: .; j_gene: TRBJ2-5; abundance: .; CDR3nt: TGTGCCTGGAGTTACGGAGACGCGGGGACCCAGTACTTC; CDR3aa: CAWSYGDAGTQYF
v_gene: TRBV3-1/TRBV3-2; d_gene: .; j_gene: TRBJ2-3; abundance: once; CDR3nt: TGTGCCAGCAGCTTTCGGGGGAGACTCACAGATACGCAGTATTTT; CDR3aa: CASSFRGRLTDTQYF
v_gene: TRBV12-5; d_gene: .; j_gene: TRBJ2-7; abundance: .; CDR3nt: TGTGCTAGTGGTTTGGTAATGACAACAGGGCTCTCCTACGAGCAGTACTTC; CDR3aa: CASGLVMTTGLSYEQYF
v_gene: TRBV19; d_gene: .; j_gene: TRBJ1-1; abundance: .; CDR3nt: TGTGCCAGTAGTTCACCCCTCGGCAGGCTTAATGAAGCTTTCTTT; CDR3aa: CASSSPLGRLNEAFF
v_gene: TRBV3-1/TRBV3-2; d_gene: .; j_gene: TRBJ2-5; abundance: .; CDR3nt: TGTGCCAGCAGCCAATCGGTGGGCGAGACCCAGTACTTC; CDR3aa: CASSQSVGETQYF
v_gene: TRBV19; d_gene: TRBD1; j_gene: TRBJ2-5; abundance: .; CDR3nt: TGTGCCAGTAGTATCGACTCGGCAGGGGGCCAAGAGACCCAGTACTTC; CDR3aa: CASSIDSAGGQETQYF
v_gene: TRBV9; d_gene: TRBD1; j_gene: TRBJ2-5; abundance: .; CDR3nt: TGTGCCAGCGGGACAGGGATAGAGACCCAGTACTTC; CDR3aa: CASGTGIETQYF
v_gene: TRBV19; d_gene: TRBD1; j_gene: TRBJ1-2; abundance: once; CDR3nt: TGTGCCAGTTATGATCCGGGACAGGGGGGTCGAGGCTACACCTTC; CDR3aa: CASYDPGQGGRGYTF
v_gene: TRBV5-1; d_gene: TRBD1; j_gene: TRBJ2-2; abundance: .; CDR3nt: TGCGCCAGCACCGAGGGGGACAGGTACACCGGGGAGCTGTTTTTT; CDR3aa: CASTEGDRYTGELFF
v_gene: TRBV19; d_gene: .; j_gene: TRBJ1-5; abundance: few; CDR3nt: TGTGCCAGTAGTGCGCGGTCGACCCTACCGGGGAGCAATCAGCCCCAGCATTTT; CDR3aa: CASSARSTLPGSNQPQHF
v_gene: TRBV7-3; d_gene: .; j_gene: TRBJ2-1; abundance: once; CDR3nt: TGTGCCAGCAGTCCAGGCTCCTACAATGAGCAGTTCTTC; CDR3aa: CASSPGSYNEQFF
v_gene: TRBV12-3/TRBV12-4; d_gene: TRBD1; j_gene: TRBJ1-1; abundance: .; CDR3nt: TGTGCCAGCAGCCCTGAACAGGGGAGAGCTTTCTTT; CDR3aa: CASSPEQGRAFF
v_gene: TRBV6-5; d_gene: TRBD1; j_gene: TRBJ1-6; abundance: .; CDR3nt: TGTGCCAGCAGTTTCCGGGACAGGGGCAATTCACCCCTCCACTTT; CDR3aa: CASSFRDRGNSPLHF
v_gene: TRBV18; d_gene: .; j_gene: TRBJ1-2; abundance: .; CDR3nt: TGTGCCAGCTCACTAGGGAGTGGCGGCTACACCTTC; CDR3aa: CASSLGSGGYTF
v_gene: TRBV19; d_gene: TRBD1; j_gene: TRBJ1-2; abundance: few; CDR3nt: TGTGCCAGTACCTTTTACTCGCCGGGACAGGGATATGGCTACACCTTC; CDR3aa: CASTFYSPGQGYGYTF
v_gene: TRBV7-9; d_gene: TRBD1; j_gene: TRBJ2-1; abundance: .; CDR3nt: TGTGCCAGCAGCTTCGCCGGGACAGGGGGGAGTGAGCAGTTCTTC; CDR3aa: CASSFAGTGGSEQFF
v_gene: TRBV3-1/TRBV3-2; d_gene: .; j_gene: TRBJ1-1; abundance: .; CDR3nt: TGTGCCAGCAGCCAAGATCGGGGGAGGAACACTGAAGCTTTCTTT; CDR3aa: CASSQDRGRNTEAFF
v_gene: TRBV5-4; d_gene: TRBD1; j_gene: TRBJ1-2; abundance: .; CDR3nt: TGTGCCGTACAGGGGGTGTGGGACTATGGCTACACCTTC; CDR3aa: CAVQGVWDYGYTF
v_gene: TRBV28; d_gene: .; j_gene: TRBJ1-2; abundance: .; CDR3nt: TGTGCCAGCAGATCTCCCACAGGGTTAGCTGGCTACACCTTC; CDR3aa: CASRSPTGLAGYTF
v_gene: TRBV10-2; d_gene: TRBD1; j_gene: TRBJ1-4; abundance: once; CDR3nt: TGCGCCAGCAGTGAGAGGACAGGGGCGGATGAAAAACTGTTTTTT; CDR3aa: CASSERTGADEKLFF
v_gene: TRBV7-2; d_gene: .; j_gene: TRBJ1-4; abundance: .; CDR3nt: TGTGCCAGCAGGATAGATGCAACTAATGAAAAACTGTTTTTT; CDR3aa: CASRIDATNEKLFF